This T cell receptor beta chain was recorded in a study of cytomegalovirus exposure and HLA in healthy donors (TCRdb year 2017). Background for the entire study: In an earlier analysis of some 610 of the donors, less than 350 Gb of sequence data and just under 120 million unique TCR beta sequences from 150 million to 200 million T cells were reported. A later genetic analysis took genome-wide SNP genotypes for about 65% of the roughly 670 donors and used that subset as a discovery cohort. Besides the first cohort of approximately 710 subjects, a separate validation cohort made up of over 100 different subjects was used. Four to six DR-DQ haplotypes were handled as single units for association and clustering because linkage in the cohort was strong. Both class I and class II loci were covered by HLA typing, at four-digit resolution. Donor age, sex, ethnicity and CMV serostatus were collected together with the repertoire data. In a later analysis, previously published TCR beta repertoires from 670 or so donors were re-analyzed and high-resolution HLA genotyping was added so that TCR occurrence patterns could be studied. Rather than using new phenotypic data, the later analysis identified candidate immune exposures from TCR beta sequences and from how often those sequences occurred across donors. The study used immunosequencing to profile the T cell repertoires of around 600 subjects and linked those repertoires to cytomegalovirus serostatus. To predict cytomegalovirus infection status, the study combined high-throughput TCR immunosequencing, statistical association of individual TCRs with disease status, and machine learning. In an earlier analysis of 587 of the donors, high-throughput TCR beta sequencing was used to judge whether each TCR beta V gene segment behaved as functional or pseudogenic. About 300 gigabases of sequencing data and approximately 84 million unique TCR sequences were included in an early release covering several hundred HLA-typed donors. Typing coverage differed by locus: A, B, C, DRB1 and DQB1 were typed in roughly 620-640 donors, DQA1 in 522, DPA1 in 606, and DPB1 in 400 to 480. Every discovery cohort repertoire had been produced on one sequencing platform. Of the roughly 400 genotyped donors, around 81% fell in the genetic ancestry cluster associated with self-reported Caucasian donors. Among a few hundred genotyped donors of the cohort, an average of approximately 230,000 unique TCR beta nucleotide sequences were sequenced per donor, roughly 20% of them non-productive. The study aimed to test whether cataloging public T cell receptors could reveal signatures of past pathogen exposure.

From cysteine to phenylalanine, the CDR3 is 12 amino acids long. Of all the DNA, just the CDR3 is kept, 36 bases in frame from base 1. According to the germline V gene, CDR1 reads MDHEN and CDR2 reads SYDVKM. The junction shows trimming of 4 bases on V and 6 bases on J, plus 8 bases between the germline ends. In total, around 600 healthy bone marrow donors made up the cohort. All cohort members were sampled while nominally healthy, although unrecorded immune exposures were likely present. The donor was CMV seronegative and belonged to the group of several hundred seronegative cohort members. A peripheral blood sample was collected from each donor, and TCR beta sequencing was performed on peripheral blood mononuclear cells. Genomic DNA extraction from the blood cell samples was performed with the Qiagen DNeasy Blood Extraction Kit. Library creation used the immunoSEQ multiplex PCR assay. For the multiplex PCR, a mixture combining 60 forward primers for TCR Vbeta segments and 13 reverse primers for TCR Jbeta segments was used. The CDR3 region of rearranged TCR beta genes was amplified from genomic DNA with a multiplex PCR assay. On the Illumina HiSeq System, the amplified TCR beta libraries were sequenced as 87-base-pair reads. As for how the authors treated the data: Across the 600 to 700 repertoires, a later analysis counted approximately 83 million unique TCR beta chains, roughly 11 million of which were shared by at least two donors. Raw reads were error-corrected and collapsed into unique sequences with a nearest-neighbor algorithm that merged closely related sequences to remove PCR and sequencing errors. V, D and J gene segments were assigned by aligning CDR3 sequences to IMGT reference sequences. For a sequence to be retained, a match of at least six nucleotides was required to both a V gene segment and a J gene segment. Rearrangements were classified as productive when the CDR3 lacked stop codons and remained in frame with V and J, and all other rearrangements were classified as non-productive. Following IMGT convention, CDR3 was defined as the stretch from the second conserved V-encoded cysteine to the conserved J-encoded phenylalanine. In an earlier analysis of some 550 of the donors, sequences lacking an unambiguous match to a single V gene segment were excluded. In an earlier analysis of approximately 550 of the donors, V segments were called functional above 56.7% productive rearrangements and were called segregating when the between-donor standard deviation exceeded 5%. To diagnose cytomegalovirus status from the catalog of TCR beta chain sequences, a statistical classification framework was built. V and J gene assignment, in a later analysis, came from comparing TCR nucleotide sequences with IMGT/GENE-DB human TR gene sequences. In a later analysis, CDR3 sequences and most-parsimonious VDJ recombination scenarios were assigned using the TCRdist pipeline. A later analysis defined each TCR beta chain by its CDR3 amino acid sequence plus V-gene family, and excluded reads lacking a unique V-gene family. A later analysis removed 592 highly shared, low-generation-probability nucleotide sequences to deal with suspected cross-contamination and a sequencing artifact. In a later analysis, a clonal expansion index for each public chain was calculated from normalized within-repertoire ranks of inferred template counts. In a later analysis, generation probabilities were computed using a VDJ recombination model fitted to out-of-frame rearrangements, and the results were checked against IGoR. In a later analysis, hypergeometric tests were used to score TCR-TCR, TCR-HLA and TCR-CMV co-occurrence, with a repertoire-size bias correction applied to TCR pairs. False discovery rates were estimated in a later analysis by permuting HLA or CMV assignments 20 times. In a later analysis, co-occurring TCRs were grouped using DBSCAN, and TCRdist sequence similarity was added for clustering within HLA-allele-positive subsets. Repertoires with fewer than 30,000 or more than 120,000 public chains were left out of co-occurrence clustering, as were about 5 repertoires with anomalous nucleotide sharing. Here the immuneACCESS table is served through TCRdb, limited to in-frame sequences with V and J called. Missing clones are a known gap in these copies; in checked studies unresolved V genes cover under half, and the rest lacks a known reason. For V, J and clone size, that table is used; D and trimming come from the DNA. The sample table contains under 200,000 clones; only one count was recorded for around 68% of them. Approximately 1.5% of the sample comes from the top ten.

The research as a whole found: HLA typing was unavailable for some donors at each locus, so association tests used only the typed subset. A cluster of highly shared sequence variants was judged likely to represent a technical artifact of the sequencing pipeline. An earlier analysis of around 500 of the donors showed that most TCR beta V segments appeared in productive rearrangements either about 87% or about 30% of the time, which broadly matched IMGT annotations. Assigning TCR associations to individual alleles was difficult when HLA alleles, especially DR and DQ, strongly co-occurred. The authors suggested that the approach could potentially be extended to other disease states and immunological phenotypes. Most TCR sequences were seen in very few donors, while some public TCRs were found in many individuals. A later genetic analysis reported fewer N-insertions in productive TCRs among donors in an Asian-associated ancestry cluster than the roughly 650-donor mean. Some IMGT-functional V segments, including TRBV6-2 and TRBV6-3, could not be told apart with the 87-base-pair reads, so those segments were excluded. Sequencing depth was assumed to be roughly uniform across donors in the presence/absence analyses, though that assumption may not hold. In a later analysis, HLA-associated TCR beta chains showed more clonal expansion and lower generation probabilities than non-associated chains that were equally common. In a later analysis, 16,951 TCR beta sequences were associated with specific HLA alleles at a false discovery rate of 0.05. A few of the identified cytomegalovirus-associated TCR beta chains were confirmed in vitro to be specific for cytomegalovirus antigens. The classifier was reported to diagnose cytomegalovirus status with high specificity and sensitivity in both the original cohort and the validation cohort. According to a later analysis, most CMV-associated TCR beta chains appeared to be HLA-restricted, and the HLA associations seemed to be driven largely by CMV exposure. A further reported finding was that TCR beta sequences accurately predicted the HLA-A and HLA-B alleles for most subjects in the first cohort. The study listed approximately 150 TCR beta chains as associated with cytomegalovirus. Correlated functional status among segregating V segments might reflect linkage disequilibrium, but an unknown experimental factor could not be ruled out. Only TCR beta chains were sequenced in this cohort, and the absence of alpha or paired-chain data limited detectable features. Immune exposure information for the cohort was limited to CMV serostatus. Several of the top co-occurrence clusters appeared to be linked to parvovirus B19, influenza, CMV and Epstein-Barr virus, according to a later analysis. Because counts were too low, some 16 rarely observed V segments, including chromosome 9 orphons, were excluded from the earlier analysis of 587 of the donors. In a later analysis, the rate of TCR association differed among HLA loci, with DRB1 alleles having the most associated TCRs and HLA-C alleles having the fewest. A later genetic analysis associated a missense DCLRE1C variant with V-gene and J-gene trimming of TCR beta chains, and an independent cohort replicated the association.

Comment on this clone: There is no known antigen for this receptor. Per-base quality was not reported, and no clone a single base away is much larger than it.

This receptor was obtained from a man aged 45-65 years in good health and CMV-seronegative. Sequenced material: PBMCs. The chain joins TRBV28 to TRBJ2-3; a confident D gene designation cannot be given. The base sequence is TGTGCCAGCAGTTCACTGAGGGATACGCAGTATTTT. The encoded protein is CASSSLRDTQYF. Extended through the reference TRBV28 and TRBJ2-3 proteins, this CDR3 yields the full variable domain: DVKVTQSSRYLVKRTGEKVFLECVQDMDHENMFWYRQDPGLGLRLIYFSYDVKMKEKGDIPEGYSVSREKKERFSLILESASTNQTSMYLCASSSLRDTQYFGPGTRLTVL.